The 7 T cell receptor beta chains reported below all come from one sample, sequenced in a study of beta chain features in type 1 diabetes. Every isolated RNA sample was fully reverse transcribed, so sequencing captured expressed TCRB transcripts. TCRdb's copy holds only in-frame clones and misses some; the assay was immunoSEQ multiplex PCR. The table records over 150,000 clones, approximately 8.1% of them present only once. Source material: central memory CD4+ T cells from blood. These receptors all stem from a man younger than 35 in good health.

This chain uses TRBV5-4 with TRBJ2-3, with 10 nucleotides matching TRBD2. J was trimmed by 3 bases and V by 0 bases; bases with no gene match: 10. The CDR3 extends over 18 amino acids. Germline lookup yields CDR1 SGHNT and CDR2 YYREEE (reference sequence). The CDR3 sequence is CASSLGGWASGGTDTQYF. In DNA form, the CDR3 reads TGTGCCAGCAGCTTGGGAGGGTGGGCTAGCGGGGGTACAGATACGCAGTATTTT.

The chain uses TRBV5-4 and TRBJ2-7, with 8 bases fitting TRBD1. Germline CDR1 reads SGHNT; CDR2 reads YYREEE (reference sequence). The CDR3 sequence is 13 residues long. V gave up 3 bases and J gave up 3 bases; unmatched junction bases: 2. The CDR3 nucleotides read TGTGCCAGCAGCTCCGGGACAGGCTACGAGCAGTACTTC. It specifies CASSSGTGYEQYF.

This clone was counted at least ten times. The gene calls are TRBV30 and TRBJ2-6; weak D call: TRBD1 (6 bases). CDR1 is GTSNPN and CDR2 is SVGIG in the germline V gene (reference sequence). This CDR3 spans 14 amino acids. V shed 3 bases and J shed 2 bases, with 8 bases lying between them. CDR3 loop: CAWRQGPGANVLTF. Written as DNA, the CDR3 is TGTGCCTGGAGACAGGGTCCTGGGGCCAACGTCCTGACTTTC.

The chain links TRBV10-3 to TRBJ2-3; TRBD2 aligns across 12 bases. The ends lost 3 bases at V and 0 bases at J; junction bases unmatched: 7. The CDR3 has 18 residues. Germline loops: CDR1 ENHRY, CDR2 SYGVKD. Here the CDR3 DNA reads TGTGCCATCAGTGACACTAGCGGGGGGCCATTGAGCACAGATACGCAGTATTTT. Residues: CAISDTSGGPLSTDTQYF.

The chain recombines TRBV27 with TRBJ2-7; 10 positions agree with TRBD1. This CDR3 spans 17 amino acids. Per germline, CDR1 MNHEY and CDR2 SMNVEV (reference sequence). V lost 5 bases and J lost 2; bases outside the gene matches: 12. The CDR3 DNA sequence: TGTGCCAGCAGTCCGCCGGGACAGGGGACCACCACCTACGAGCAGTACTTC. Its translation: CASSPPGQGTTTYEQYF.

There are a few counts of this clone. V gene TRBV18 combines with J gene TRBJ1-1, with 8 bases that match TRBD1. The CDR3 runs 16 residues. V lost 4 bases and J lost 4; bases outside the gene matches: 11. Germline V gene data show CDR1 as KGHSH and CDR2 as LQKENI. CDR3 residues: CASSRGADRASTEAFF. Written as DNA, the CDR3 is TGTGCCAGCTCACGAGGTGCGGACAGGGCGAGCACTGAAGCTTTCTTT.

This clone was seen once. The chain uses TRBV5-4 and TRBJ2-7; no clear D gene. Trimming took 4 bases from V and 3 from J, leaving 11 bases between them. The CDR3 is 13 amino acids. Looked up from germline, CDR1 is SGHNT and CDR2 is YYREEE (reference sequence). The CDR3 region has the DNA TGTGCCAGCAGCCTGTTCCTAAACTACGAGCAGTACTTC. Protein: CASSLFLNYEQYF.